A single sample gave rise to the 29 T cell receptor beta chains below, sequenced in a study of cytomegalovirus exposure and HLA in healthy donors. A multiplex PCR was run with 60 Vbeta primers and 13 Jbeta primers. Clones were sequenced by immunoSEQ multiplex PCR, and TCRdb holds only the in-frame ones, with some missing. The sample has 200,000 to 250,000 clones; 70% to 85% are singletons. The sequencing sample was made of PBMCs. Source of these receptors: a male donor in good health and CMV-seronegative.

The CDR3 sequence is CASSFPVNTEAFF. CDR3 DNA: TGTGCCAGCAGTTTCCCGGTAAACACTGAAGCTTTCTTT. The chain is built from TRBV28 and TRBJ1-1; D unresolved. Looked up from germline, CDR1 is MDHEN and CDR2 is SYDVKM. V was shortened by 3 bases and J by 2 bases, with 7 bases between the two germline ends. This CDR3 has 13 amino acids.

The V call is TRBV28, the J call TRBJ2-2, with 8 bases fitting TRBD1. With 6 bases clipped from V and 5 bases from J, the junction kept 5 bases outside the gene matches. CDR1 is MDHEN, CDR2 SYDVKM, per germline. The CDR3 is 14 residues long. The CDR3 sequence is CASSHRQGTGELFF. DNA of the CDR3: TGTGCCAGCAGCCATAGACAGGGGACCGGGGAGCTGTTTTTT.

This sequence joins TRBV5-4 and TRBJ2-2, with D perhaps TRBD1 (6 bases). V was pared by 4 bases and J by 1 base, with 14 bases between. Germline V lookup: CDR1 SGHNT, CDR2 YYREEE (reference sequence). CDR3 length: 16 amino acids. CDR3 in DNA: TGTGCCAGCAGCGTCCGACAGGCGGGGAACACCGGGGAGCTGTTTTTT. This codes for CASSVRQAGNTGELFF. Using reference TRBV5-4 and TRBJ2-2 for the parts outside the CDR3, the full variable domain is ETGVTQSPTHLIKTRGQQVTLRCSSQSGHNTVSWYQQALGQGPQFIFQYYREEENGRGNFPPRFSGLQFPNYSSELNVNALELDDSALYLCASSVRQAGNTGELFFGEGSRLTVL.

V and J are TRBV11-2 and TRBJ2-1; 11 bases match TRBD2. This CDR3 region has 15 residues. Per germline, CDR1 SGHAT and CDR2 FQNNGV. V lost 0 bases to trimming and J lost 12 bases; unmatched junction nucleotides: 7. CDR3 loop: CASSLESLAGGGQFF. CDR3 DNA: TGTGCCAGCAGCTTAGAATCCCTAGCGGGAGGAGGGCAGTTCTTC.

The chain links TRBV6-5 to TRBJ1-2; TRBD1 matches 10 bases. The CDR3 totals 15 residues. V lost 2 bases, J lost 6 bases, and 6 bases stayed unmatched. Germline CDR1 and CDR2: MNHEY and SVGAGI. CDR3 residues: CASSYQTGGVNGYTF. DNA for the CDR3: TGTGCCAGCAGTTACCAGACAGGGGGCGTCAATGGCTACACCTTC.

The chain couples TRBV27 to TRBJ2-7, with a possible D match to TRBD1 (6 bases). Germline CDR1 and CDR2: MNHEY and SMNVEV (reference sequence). The CDR3 runs 16 residues. V was shortened by 5 bases and J by 3 bases, with 20 bases between the two germline ends. Here the CDR3 DNA reads TGTGCCAGCAGTCGGCCACCCCAGGGGACCCTCTACGAGCAGTACTTC. This encodes CASSRPPQGTLYEQYF.

The chain couples TRBV6-5 to TRBJ2-7; D remains unclear. The V end lost 10 bases, the J end lost 2 bases, and 18 bases lay between the germline ends. Germline loops: CDR1 MNHEY, CDR2 SVGAGI. The length of the CDR3 is 14 residues. The CDR3 reads CATTNRDMTYEQYF. CDR3 DNA sequence: TGTGCCACTACCAACCGAGACATGACCTACGAGCAGTACTTC.

This chain links TRBV13 with TRBJ2-3; TRBD2 matches at 13 bases. Looked up from germline, CDR1 is PRHDT and CDR2 is FYEKMQ (reference sequence). The junction had 5 bases not matched to a gene; V was cut back by 2 bases and J by 0 bases. The CDR3 consists of 18 residues. CDR3 DNA sequence: TGTGCCAGCAGCTTACTACTAGCGGGAGGGCCAAGCACAGATACGCAGTATTTT. It encodes CASSLLLAGGPSTDTQYF. Full variable domain (rest looked up from reference TRBV13 and TRBJ2-3): AAGVIQSPRHLIKEKRETATLKCYPIPRHDTVYWYQQGPGQDPQFLISFYEKMQSDKGSIPDRFSAQQFSDYHSELNMSSLELGDSALYFCASSLLLAGGPSTDTQYFGPGTRLTVL.

The chain links TRBV19 to TRBJ2-2; maybe TRBD1 (5 bases). V shed 1 base and J shed 7 bases, with 25 bases lying between them. The germline gives CDR1 LNHDA, CDR2 SQIVND (reference sequence). CDR3 size: 19 residues. The DNA of the CDR3 is TGTGCCAGTAGTATAGGTGGCCCCGGTCGGACAAGTATTCGCGGGGAGCTGTTTTTT. This translates into CASSIGGPGRTSIRGELFF.

The V gene is TRBV27, the J gene TRBJ2-7; 7 nucleotides agree with TRBD1. V lost 4 bases and J lost 2; bases outside the gene matches: 5. This CDR3 contains 14 residues. Germline V gene sequence: CDR1 MNHEY, CDR2 SMNVEV (reference sequence). The CDR3 sequence: CASSSGDSPYEQYF. The DNA for the CDR3 is TGTGCCAGCAGTTCCGGGGACAGCCCCTACGAGCAGTACTTC.

Of note for this clone: One end of the junction does not line up with germline, which may come from a read error. The chain links TRBV20-1 to TRBJ2-5, with a possible D match to TRBD2 (5 bases). Germline V gene sequence: CDR1 DFQATT, CDR2 SNEGSKA (reference sequence). The CDR3 runs to 11 residues. CDR3: CSARGGLHGDF. The CDR3 coding sequence is TGCAGTGCTAGAGGCGGACTTCACGGAGACTTC.

This clone was seen just once. The chain has TRBV6-5 and TRBJ1-2; D remains unclear. V gave up 0 bases and J gave up 4 bases, with 12 bases separating them. The CDR3 runs 15 residues. CDR1 is MNHEY, CDR2 SVGAGI, per germline. The CDR3 bases are TGTGCCAGCAGTTACTCGAAGCATCTAACCTATGGCTACACCTTC. Protein product: CASSYSKHLTYGYTF.

This sequence joins TRBV4-1 and TRBJ2-1; 9 nucleotides line up with TRBD2. The CDR3 is 16 residues long. The germline V gene has CDR1 MGHRA and CDR2 YSYEKL. Trimming at V came to 4 bases and at J to 0 bases, leaving 4 bases not matched to a gene. The CDR3 DNA reads TGCGCCAGCAGCCGCAGTAGCGGGGGCTCCTACAATGAGCAGTTCTTC. The encoded protein is CASSRSSGGSYNEQFF.

The chain has TRBV30 and TRBJ2-1, with a possible D match to TRBD1 (6 bases). Germline loops: CDR1 GTSNPN, CDR2 SVGIG (reference sequence). The CDR3 is 14 amino acids. V lost 1 base to trimming and J lost 2 bases, with 9 bases between them. This CDR3 is CAWSDRAPYNEQFF. The CDR3 region has the DNA TGTGCCTGGAGTGACAGGGCCCCCTACAATGAGCAGTTCTTC.

This chain joins TRBV19 and TRBJ1-1, with 7 positions matching TRBD1. CDR1 and CDR2 (germline): LNHDA, SQIVND (reference sequence). J gave up 4 bases and V 6 bases, and 11 bases lay outside the gene matches. The CDR3 runs 15 residues. The CDR3 nucleotides read TGTGCCAGTAGCCAAACCGGGACAGTGAGCACTGAAGCTTTCTTT. Its protein is CASSQTGTVSTEAFF.

This chain connects TRBV7-9 to TRBJ2-3; 7 bases agree with TRBD2. There are 14 residues in the CDR3. CDR1 and CDR2 from the germline V gene are SEHNR and FQNEAQ (reference sequence). V shed 8 bases and J 4 bases; nucleotides not matched to a gene: 9. In DNA, the CDR3 is TGTGCCAGCTGCGAGGGAGGGCCGGCAGATACGCAGTATTTT. Translation: CASCEGGPADTQYF. Full variable domain (outside the CDR3, taken from reference TRBV7-9 and TRBJ2-3): DTGVSQNPRHKITKRGQNVTFRCDPISEHNRLYWYRQTLGQGPEFLTYFQNEAQLEKSRLLSDRFSAERPKGSFSTLEIQRTEQGDSAMYLCASCEGGPADTQYFGPGTRLTVL.

The chain uses TRBV5-1 and TRBJ1-2, with D possibly being TRBD1 (6 bases). Per the germline V gene, CDR1 is SGHRS and CDR2 is YFSETQ. The CDR3 is made up of 16 amino acids. Trimming took 4 bases from V and 0 from J, leaving 16 bases between them. CDR3 DNA: TGCGCCAGCAGCCAGGGGCCCCGGGCTGCTAACTATGGCTACACCTTC. Its translation is CASSQGPRAANYGYTF.

The V and J genes are TRBV5-5 and TRBJ2-3; the match to TRBD2 covers 9 bases. Germline assignment: CDR1 SGHKS and CDR2 YYEKEE (reference sequence). This CDR3 has 15 amino acids. V trimming: 2 bases; J trimming: 6 bases; junction bases outside the gene matches: 7. CDR3 protein: CASSFSLAGIDTQYF. DNA of the CDR3: TGTGCCAGCAGCTTCTCCCTAGCGGGAATTGATACGCAGTATTTT.

This clone has only a few counts. V is TRBV7-9 and J is TRBJ2-7; D possibly corresponds to TRBD2 (5 bases). Germline CDR1 reads SEHNR; CDR2 reads FQNEAQ (reference sequence). The CDR3 is 14 amino acids. Trimming shortened V by 6 bases and J by 1 base, and 13 bases separated the two germline ends. CDR3 DNA sequence: TGTGCCAGCAGTCCGGAGCGGTGGTCCTACGAGCAGTACTTC. Protein product: CASSPERWSYEQYF.

This clone showed up just a few times. V is TRBV30 and J is TRBJ1-1; D possibly corresponds to TRBD1 (6 bases). V lost 3 bases to trimming and J lost 1 base, with 9 bases between them. The CDR3 has 13 residues. From germline, CDR1 is GTSNPN and CDR2 SVGIG (reference sequence). This chain's CDR3 is CAWSATGNTEAFF. CDR3 bases: TGTGCCTGGAGCGCGACAGGGAACACTGAAGCTTTCTTT.

V usage is TRBV6-5 and J usage is TRBJ2-2, with 7 bases that match TRBD2. Germline V CDR1 and CDR2: MNHEY, SVGAGI. J gave up 0 bases and V 7 bases, and 5 bases lay outside the gene matches. The length of the CDR3 is 15 residues. Here the CDR3 DNA reads TGTGCCAGCAATCCAGCGGGAACGAACACCGGGGAGCTGTTTTTT. Its translation is CASNPAGTNTGELFF.

The chain carries TRBV15 and TRBJ2-1; TRBD2 matches at 9 bases. With 8 bases clipped from V and 0 bases from J, the junction kept 5 bases outside the gene matches. The CDR3 loop spans 15 amino acids. Germline loops: CDR1 LNHNV, CDR2 YYDKDF (reference sequence). The CDR3 loop is CATSRTSVSYNEQFF. CDR3 in DNA: TGTGCCACCTCGCGGACTAGCGTCTCCTACAATGAGCAGTTCTTC.

J is TRBJ2-1 and V is TRBV19; D perhaps matches TRBD2 (5 bases). Per the germline V gene, CDR1 is LNHDA and CDR2 is SQIVND (reference sequence). This CDR3 region has 16 residues. Trimming removed 3 bases from V and 0 bases from J, with 12 bases in between. CDR3 sequence (DNA): TGTGCCAGTAGTATCGCTAGCTGGAGCTCCTACAATGAGCAGTTCTTC. This codes for CASSIASWSSYNEQFF.

This chain connects TRBV5-5 to TRBJ2-2; a weak D match, TRBD1 (5 bases). This CDR3 comprises 16 residues. Trimming took 4 bases from V and 5 from J, leaving 18 bases between them. Germline lookup yields CDR1 SGHKS and CDR2 YYEKEE (reference sequence). CDR3 loop: CASSPSKTVLTGELFF. CDR3 DNA sequence: TGTGCCAGCAGCCCATCCAAGACAGTCTTAACCGGGGAGCTGTTTTTT. Combining the CDR3 with reference TRBV5-5 and TRBJ2-2 gives the whole variable domain DAGVTQSPTHLIKTRGQQVTLRCSPISGHKSVSWYQQVLGQGPQFIFQYYEKEERGRGNFPDRFSARQFPNYSSELNVNALLLGDSALYLCASSPSKTVLTGELFFGEGSRLTVL.

The rearrangement links TRBV29-1 to TRBJ2-3, with D possibly TRBD2 on 6 matching bases. CDR1 is SQVTM, CDR2 ANQGSEA, per germline. V was trimmed by 7 bases and J by 7 bases, leaving 15 bases between them. The CDR3 has 12 residues. Written as DNA, the CDR3 is TGCAGCGCTATCCGGGACTTAAATACGCAGTATTTT. It yields the protein CSAIRDLNTQYF.

The chain joins TRBV5-6 to TRBJ1-4, with D perhaps matching TRBD1 (6 bases). The CDR3 totals 14 residues. CDR1 and CDR2 from the germline V gene are SGHDT and YYEEEE. V lost 3 bases and J lost 8, with 14 bases in between. In DNA, the CDR3 is TGTGCCAGCAGCTATGGAAACAGGGTCGAAAAACTGTTTTTT. This sequence encodes CASSYGNRVEKLFF.

This chain connects TRBV10-1 to TRBJ2-2, with D perhaps matching TRBD1 (6 bases). This CDR3 contains 13 residues. The germline gives CDR1 WNHNN, CDR2 SYGVQD (reference sequence). Trimming stripped 7 bases from V and 4 bases from J, with 10 bases between. In DNA form, the CDR3 reads TGCGCCAGCACTAAGGACAGCACCGGGGAGCTGTTTTTT. Translating gives CASTKDSTGELFF.

Points on this clone: The junction shows a germline mismatch at one end, possibly a read error. The V and J genes are TRBV29-1 and TRBJ2-7, with D perhaps matching TRBD2 (7 bases). The germline CDR1 and CDR2 sequences are SQVTM and ANQGSEA. The CDR3 runs 11 residues. CDR3 in amino acids: CSVVLGAGVSF. CDR3 bases: TGCAGCGTTGTCCTGGGGGCGGGAGTGTCCTTC.

The chain recombines TRBV25-1 with TRBJ2-5, with TRBD2 identical over 12 bases. The germline CDR1 and CDR2 sequences are MGHDK and SYGVNS. CDR3 length: 16 residues. J gave up 4 bases and V 4 bases, and 7 bases lay outside the gene matches. The CDR3 DNA reads as TGTGCCAGCAGTGGGGGGCTAGCGGGAGGGCCAGAGACCCAGTACTTC. It specifies CASSGGLAGGPETQYF.